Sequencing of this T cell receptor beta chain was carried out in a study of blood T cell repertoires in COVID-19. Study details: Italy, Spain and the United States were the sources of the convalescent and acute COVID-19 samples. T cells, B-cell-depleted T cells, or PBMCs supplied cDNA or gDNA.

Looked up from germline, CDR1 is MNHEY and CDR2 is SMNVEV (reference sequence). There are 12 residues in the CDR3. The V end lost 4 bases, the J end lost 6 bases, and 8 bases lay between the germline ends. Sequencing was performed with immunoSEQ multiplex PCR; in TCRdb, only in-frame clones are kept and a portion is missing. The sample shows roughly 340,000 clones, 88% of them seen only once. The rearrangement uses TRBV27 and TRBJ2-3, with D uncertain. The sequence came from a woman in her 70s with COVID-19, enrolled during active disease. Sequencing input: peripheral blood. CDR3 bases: TGTGCCAGCAGTTCCGGTAGCGATACGCAGTATTTT. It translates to CASSSGSDTQYF.